The clone carrying this TCR beta chain was seen many times. This entry is derived from a study of T cells in Graves' hyperthyroidism and ophthalmopathy. Amplification of TCR beta CDR3 regions was performed using RNA transcripts as template. The TCR CDR3 was amplified in a first-round RT-PCR using the HTBI primer set. Each CDR3 protein is one row after TCRdb ran MiXCR on the multiplex PCR reads. The profile covers about 130,000 distinct CDR3 sequences, with 22% appearing a single time and more than 60% taken by the ten largest. Patients were aged 18 to 65, had disease duration under 2 months, and had newly diagnosed hyperthyroidism. The blood was taken when hyperthyroidism was first diagnosed, before any ophthalmopathy symptoms showed up. Cells are PBMCs isolated from roughly 10 ml of fresh blood. The clonotype was recovered from a woman between 50 and 59 years old with Graves' hyperthyroidism that later progressed to Graves' ophthalmopathy. Input material: blood.

The CDR3 bases are TGTGCCAGCAGCTTCTCGCGGGCTTACGAGCAGTACTTC. Translated: CASSFSRAYEQYF. This chain joins TRBV7-9 and TRBJ2-7; possible D gene TRBD2, 5 bases. This CDR3 has 13 residues. Trimming removed 3 bases at V and 4 bases at J, with 10 bases between. Germline assignment: CDR1 SEHNR and CDR2 FQNEAQ (reference sequence).